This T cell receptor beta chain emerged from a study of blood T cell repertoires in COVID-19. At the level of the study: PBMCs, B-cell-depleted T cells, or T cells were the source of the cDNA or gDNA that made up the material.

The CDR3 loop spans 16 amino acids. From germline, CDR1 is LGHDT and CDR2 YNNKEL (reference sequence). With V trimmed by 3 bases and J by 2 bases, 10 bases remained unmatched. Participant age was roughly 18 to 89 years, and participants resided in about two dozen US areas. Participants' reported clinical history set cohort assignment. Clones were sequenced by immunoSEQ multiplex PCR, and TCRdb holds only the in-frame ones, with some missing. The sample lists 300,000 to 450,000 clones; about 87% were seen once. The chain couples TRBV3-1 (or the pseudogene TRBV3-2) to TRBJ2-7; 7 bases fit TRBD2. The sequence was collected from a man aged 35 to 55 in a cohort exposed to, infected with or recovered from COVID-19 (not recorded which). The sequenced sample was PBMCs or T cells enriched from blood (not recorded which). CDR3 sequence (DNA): TGTGCCAGCAGCCATCCTGGGAAGCGGGGTACCTACGAGCAGTACTTC. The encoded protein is CASSHPGKRGTYEQYF.